This TCR beta chain was sequenced during a study of blood T cell repertoires in COVID-19. Germline CDR1 reads MNHNS; CDR2 reads SASEGT. V was trimmed by 2 bases and J by 2 bases, leaving 7 bases between them. The CDR3 sequence is 14 residues long. Clinical histories supplied by participants themselves formed the basis of cohort assignment. Clones were read by immunoSEQ multiplex PCR, and TCRdb kept only the in-frame ones, dropping some. Altogether 200,000 to 300,000 clones are present, 89% being singletons, with the ten largest covering roughly 4%. What was sequenced was PBMCs or T cells enriched from blood (not recorded which). This chain links TRBV6-1 with TRBJ1-5; D unclear. The receptor was derived from a woman in her 30s with acute COVID-19. The CDR3, as DNA: TGTGCCAGCAGTGAAAATACAGGCAATCAGCCCCAGCATTTT. This gives the protein CASSENTGNQPQHF.